The clone carrying this T cell receptor (beta chain) was found a few times. The antigen is undetermined. Expressed TCRB transcripts were sequenced because the entire RNA isolate underwent reverse transcription. TCRdb's copy holds only in-frame clones and misses some; the assay was immunoSEQ multiplex PCR. Among roughly 100,000 clones listed, under 30% were seen once. Using CD45RO/CCR7/CD25/CD127/CD95/CD27, CD4+ naive, central memory, regulatory and stem cell-like memory cells were sorted. The data were taken from a study of beta chain features in type 1 diabetes. Points from the study as a whole: Diminished insertions and augmented deletions at VDJ junctions characterized type 1 diabetes patients. Type 1 diabetes patients had TCRB CDR3s that were shorter (moderately but significantly so) in all four CD4+ subsets. For patients, the naive, central memory and Treg TCRB repertoires appeared more alike than for healthy donors. In cDNA sequencing, cells with high TCR expression could be over-represented.

This sequence was found in a woman younger than 35 with type 1 diabetes. The sample was central memory CD4+ T cells from blood.

The CDR3: CASSPTPQGTQYF. Written as DNA, the CDR3 is TGTGCCAGCAGCCCAACGCCACAGGGTACCCAGTACTTC. The chain carries TRBV7-2 and TRBJ2-5; tentatively, D is TRBD1 (6 bases). The V end lost 5 bases, the J end lost 8 bases, and 15 bases lay between the germline ends. CDR3 size: 13 residues. CDR1 SGHTA and CDR2 FQGNSA come from the germline V gene. Supplemented by reference TRBV7-2 and TRBJ2-5, the full variable domain reads GAGVSQSPSNKVTEKGKDVELRCDPISGHTALYWYRQSLGQGLEFLIYFQGNSAPDKSGLPSDRFSAERTGGSVSTLTIQRTQQEDSAVYLCASSPTPQGTQYFGPGTRLLVL.